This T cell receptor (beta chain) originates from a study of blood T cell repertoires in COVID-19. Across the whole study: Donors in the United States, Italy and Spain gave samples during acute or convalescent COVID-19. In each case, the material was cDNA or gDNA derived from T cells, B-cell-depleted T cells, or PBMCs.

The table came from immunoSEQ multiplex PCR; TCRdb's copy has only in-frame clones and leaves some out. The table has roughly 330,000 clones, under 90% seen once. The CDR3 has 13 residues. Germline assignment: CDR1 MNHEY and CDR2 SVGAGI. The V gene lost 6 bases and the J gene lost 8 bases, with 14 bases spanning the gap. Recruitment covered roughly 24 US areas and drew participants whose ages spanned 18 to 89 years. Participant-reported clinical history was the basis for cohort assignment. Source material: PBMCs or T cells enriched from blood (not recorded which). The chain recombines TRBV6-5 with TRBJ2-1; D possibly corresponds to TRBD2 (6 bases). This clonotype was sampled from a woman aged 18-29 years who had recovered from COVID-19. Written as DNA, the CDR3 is TGTGCCAGCAGACCGGGGGATCCTGATGAGCAGTTCTTC. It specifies CASRPGDPDEQFF.